A selection of T cell receptor beta chains follows, all from one sample in a study of cytomegalovirus exposure and HLA in healthy donors. Produced via immunoSEQ multiplex PCR; TCRdb's table is partial and in-frame only. This table has about 92,000 clones, under 80% appearing once. Sequences were obtained from PBMCs. These receptors originate from a man in his fifties in good health and CMV-seropositive. The CDR3 runs from the conserved cysteine through the conserved F or W. The order of the fields is V gene, J gene, CDR3 protein.

TRBV30,TRBJ1-1,CAWSSPGGGTEAFF
TRBV12-1,TRBJ1-1,CASSPPLAPNEAFF
TRBV7-2,TRBJ2-1,CASSSGQRGAYNEQFF
TRBV9,TRBJ1-5,CASSDRVQPQHF
TRBV6-6,TRBJ1-5,CASREGPYSNQPQNF
TRBV5-6,TRBJ1-3,CASSQTSGNTIYF
TRBV7-2,TRBJ1-5,CASSLRGDQPQHF
TRBV28,TRBJ1-2,CATDGQGDGYPF
TRBV19,TRBJ1-1,CASTPSDSMNTEAFF
TRBV30,TRBJ2-2,CAWSPRRGTGELFF
TRBV12-5,TRBJ1-2,CASGLEHFYGYTF
TRBV4-2,TRBJ1-3,CASSRGQGPQNTIYF
TRBV4-3,TRBJ1-6,CASSRDQGSSYNSPLHF
TRBV30,TRBJ1-5,CAWSGKGKAQPQHF
TRBV2,TRBJ2-1,CASKPSPQPDEQFF
TRBV7-3,TRBJ2-3,CASSLGTGFPTDTQYF
TRBV28,TRBJ2-6,CASTSPGQGVSGANVLTF
TRBV19,TRBJ1-2,CASSPPDRGYGYTF
TRBV7-2,TRBJ1-5,CASSLGAVSSPQHF
TRBV7-9,TRBJ1-1,CASSIGLNTEAFF
TRBV14,TRBJ1-2,CASSQMTGGGYTF
TRBV6-1,TRBJ1-1,CASIGTGGEAFF
TRBV5-6,TRBJ2-2,CAGSFGAPGELFF
TRBV7-8,TRBJ1-4,CASSLGAPGANEKLFF
TRBV29-1,TRBJ1-4,CSVEEGTGNEKLFF
TRBV2,TRBJ1-2,CASSEETGGAVYGYTF
TRBV30,TRBJ1-6,CAWRQGPARSSYNSPLHF
TRBV25-1,TRBJ1-3,CASSPNTGGKSSGNTIYF
TRBV25-1,TRBJ2-3,CASRSRLAGGDTQYF
TRBV6-5,TRBJ2-2,CASSYRSSGRELFF
TRBV7-6,TRBJ2-1,CASSLGVRDTYNEQFF
TRBV9,TRBJ1-1,CASSVAGGLTEAFF
TRBV11-2,TRBJ2-3,CASSFVSSSDTQYF
TRBV30,TRBJ1-1,CAWSYRGATEAFF
TRBV6-5,TRBJ1-4,CASRPTGGTNEKLFF
TRBV28,TRBJ2-1,CASSLGRISEQFF
TRBV18,TRBJ2-3,CASSRDREVLDTQYF
TRBV15,TRBJ2-7,CATSRGPSGGDEQYF
TRBV27,TRBJ1-5,CASSLLGPGQPQHF
TRBV5-1,TRBJ1-1,CASKMDINTEAFF
TRBV19,TRBJ2-1,CASSMDPSINEQFF
TRBV28,TRBJ1-2,CAISTGVSVGYTF
TRBV7-9,TRBJ2-7,CASSSQGLYVYEQYF
TRBV7-7,TRBJ2-7,CASNLAPNYEQYF
TRBV10-2,TRBJ2-2,CASSESIGSGTGELFF
TRBV7-9,TRBJ2-7,CASSLERTGEGEQYF
TRBV2,TRBJ1-2,CASSGGGNYGYTF
TRBV6-1,TRBJ1-2,CASSEVEGPYGYTF
TRBV6-5,TRBJ2-5,CASSYRGRQETQYF
TRBV6-1,TRBJ1-6,CASSVQGQSPLHF
TRBV2,TRBJ2-7,CASSLDRDDEQYF
TRBV7-9,TRBJ1-1,CASSPPRGEEAFF
TRBV19,TRBJ2-7,CASSIEGVEQYF
TRBV29-1,TRBJ2-1,CSVEPLSVNEQFF
TRBV30,TRBJ1-1,CAWSVATNPEAFF
TRBV28,TRBJ2-5,CASSLGVGRRETQYF
TRBV6-5,TRBJ2-7,CASSYSPGTGGKQYF
TRBV4-1,TRBJ2-5,CASSQDGGRDRGRRETQYF